This T cell receptor beta chain was observed in a study of yellow fever vaccine responses in identical twins. TCRdb independently ran MiXCR on the RT-PCR reads; one entry per CDR3 protein. The data contain fewer than 9,500 distinct CDR3 sequences, around 80% of them singletons. For this clonotype: As yet, its antigen is unknown.

General study points: It has been reported that, in twins, the vaccine T cell response seemed partly convergent and partly personalized.

V was pared by 3 bases and J by 2 bases, with 11 bases between. Germline lookup yields CDR1 SGHDN and CDR2 FVKESK. The CDR3 is 15 residues long. Sequencing used T cells from blood (PBMCs), unsorted or a sorted subset (not recorded which), obtained before or after yellow fever vaccination (not recorded which). The V gene is TRBV14, the J gene TRBJ2-1; no reliable D call. The clonotype comes from a woman between 18 and 29 years old who received the yellow fever vaccine. CDR3: CASSHRGTAYNEQFF. The CDR3 nucleotides read TGTGCCAGCAGCCACCGTGGTACGGCCTACAATGAGCAGTTCTTC.